These 10 T cell receptor beta chains were all obtained from the same sample, sequenced in a study of cytomegalovirus exposure and HLA in healthy donors. The PCR made use of 60 Vbeta and 13 Jbeta primers. The assay was immunoSEQ multiplex PCR, and TCRdb's table has in-frame clones only and misses some. The specimen's table records over 100,000 clones. Sequencing input: PBMCs. These receptors all come from a middle-aged woman in good health and CMV-seropositive.

V and J are TRBV9 and TRBJ2-5; a possible D gene is TRBD2 (5 bases). The J call is in doubt because the DNA end fits TRBJ2-7 better. The CDR3 is made up of 15 amino acids. The germline CDR1 and CDR2 sequences are SGDLS and YYNGEE. The DNA of the CDR3 is TGTGCCAGCAGCGTAGGTCCGAGCGGTAACTACGAGCAGTACTTC. The encoded protein is CASSVGPSGNYEQYF.

V usage is TRBV4-1 and J usage is TRBJ2-7, with TRBD2 as a possible D gene (6 bases). V was cut by 3 bases and J by 0 bases, with 9 bases left in between. CDR3 length: 14 amino acids. Germline V gene data show CDR1 as MGHRA and CDR2 as YSYEKL. CDR3 in amino acids: CASSQEGSSYEQYF. CDR3 DNA: TGCGCCAGCAGCCAGGAGGGGAGCTCCTACGAGCAGTACTTC.

This sequence joins TRBV7-8 and TRBJ1-3, with D unclear. This CDR3 region has 16 residues. Germline V CDR1 and CDR2: SGHVS, FQNEAQ. V was shortened by 2 bases and J by 0 bases, with 11 bases between the two germline ends. CDR3 DNA: TGTGCCAGCAGCTTAATTGAGCTCCGCTCTGGAAACACCATATATTTT. Translation gives CASSLIELRSGNTIYF.

A word on this clone: This CDR3 is also generated by other DNA sequences in the sample. The gene calls are TRBV19 and TRBJ1-2; D is perhaps TRBD1 (6 bases). Germline CDR1 LNHDA, CDR2 SQIVND (reference sequence). CDR3 length: 12 residues. With 5 bases removed from V and 7 bases from J, the gap between germline ends came to 11 bases. The CDR3: CASSPQGSGYTF. In nucleotides, the CDR3 is TGTGCCAGTAGTCCGCAGGGGTCTGGCTACACCTTC.

The chain carries TRBV9 and TRBJ1-3, with a possible D match to TRBD1 (6 bases). In germline, CDR1 is SGDLS, CDR2 YYNGEE. This CDR3 comprises 15 residues. Trimming took 7 bases from V and 6 from J, leaving 20 bases between them. The chain's CDR3 is CASGEERGLINTIYF. The CDR3 DNA reads TGTGCCAGCGGAGAAGAGCGGGGGCTAATAAACACCATATATTTT.

V is TRBV5-1 and J is TRBJ2-5, with D possibly matching TRBD1 (5 bases). V lost 0 bases, J lost 13 bases, and 16 bases lay in between. This CDR3 spans 13 amino acids. Per the germline V gene, CDR1 is SGHRS and CDR2 is YFSETQ. The CDR3 sequence: CASSLDLVGPPYF. CDR3 coding DNA: TGCGCCAGCAGCTTGGATCTAGTGGGGCCTCCGTACTTC.

The rearrangement links TRBV9 to TRBJ1-4; 10 bases align to TRBD1. The CDR3 has 15 amino acids. The germline gives CDR1 SGDLS, CDR2 YYNGEE. V shed 0 bases and J 6 bases; nucleotides not matched to a gene: 2. CDR3 sequence reads: CASSVGGTGDEKLFF. CDR3 DNA sequence: TGTGCCAGCAGCGTAGGTGGGACAGGGGATGAAAAACTGTTTTTT.

The chain is built from TRBV29-1 and TRBJ1-2, with 9 bases that match TRBD1. Germline-derived CDR1 and CDR2 are SQVTM and ANQGSEA. CDR3 length equals 14 residues. Unmatched junction bases numbered 5, after V lost 6 bases and J lost 0 bases. The CDR3 reads CSVAGTGTNYGYTF. DNA for the CDR3: TGCAGCGTCGCCGGGACAGGGACTAACTATGGCTACACCTTC.

The V gene is TRBV6-5, the J gene TRBJ2-7; the match to TRBD1 covers 10 bases. The germline V gene encodes CDR1 MNHEY and CDR2 SVGAGI. CDR3 length: 12 amino acids. Trimming took 8 bases from V and 3 from J; bases not matched to a gene: 1. The CDR3 loop is CASGTGVYEQYF. As DNA, the CDR3 is TGTGCCAGCGGGACAGGGGTCTACGAGCAGTACTTC.

The V and J genes are TRBV19 and TRBJ2-7; TRBD1 aligns across 9 bases. Germline V gene data show CDR1 as LNHDA and CDR2 as SQIVND (reference sequence). Germline trimming cut 4 bases from V and 6 bases from J; bases unmatched to any gene: 7. This CDR3 region has 14 residues. The chain's CDR3 is CASSKGTGFGEQYF. The CDR3 DNA is TGTGCCAGTAGTAAGGGGACAGGGTTTGGCGAGCAGTACTTC.